This T cell receptor (beta chain) emerged from a study of T cell repertoires in cytomegalovirus infection. Study background: Epitope selection comprised recently identified HLA-C-restricted CMV epitopes and well-studied HLA-B-restricted CMV epitopes. Carrying CMV and the relevant HLA type showed in public TCR beta signatures. Study conclusions and caveats: Clonotype analysis showed dominance of the ex vivo response by HLA-C-restricted CMV-specific TCR beta clonotypes.

MiXCR, run by TCRdb on the reads, gives a single entry per CDR3 protein. This sample yields hundreds of thousands of distinct CDR3 sequences, of which approximately 32% are seen a single time; around 12% belongs to the top ten. Germline CDR1 and CDR2: SEHNR and FQNEAQ (reference sequence). The CDR3 runs 15 residues. Germline trimming cut 5 bases from V and 3 bases from J; bases unmatched to any gene: 8. This clonotype showed up just a few times. Its target is unknown. The chain links TRBV7-9 to TRBJ2-5; TRBD1 matches at 8 bases. This receptor was identified in a human donor in good health (CMV status not recorded). Some clones in this sample may be carry-over from other donors' samples. The sequencing used cultured CD8+ T cells from PBMCs, collected from culture after CMV antigen stimulation. CDR3 residues: CASSPSDRDKETQYF. CDR3 coding DNA: TGTGCCAGCAGCCCATCGGACAGGGACAAAGAGACCCAGTACTTC.